Shown below are 9 T cell receptor beta chains from a single sample sequenced in a study of vaccination effects on CD4 cells after COVID-19. Profiled with immunoSEQ multiplex PCR; TCRdb holds only in-frame clones, not every one. This sample has about 15,000 clones, with approximately 70% found just once. These TCRs are of unknown antigen specificity. Using viral peptide pools, the ViraFEST assay grew out antigen-specific CD4+ T cells prior to sequencing. It was after approximately 11 days of culture that CD4+ T cells were isolated. Either the mRNA-1273 or the BNT162b2 vaccine was given to participants as two doses. Sequenced material: CD4+ T cells from PBMCs cultured with HCoV-NL63 spike peptides, taken after COVID-19 vaccination. Receptors were obtained from a human donor who received a COVID-19 vaccine.

This clone has only a few counts. This chain's CDR3 is CASSQRGELFF. CDR3 sequence (DNA): TGTGCCAGCAGCCAGAGAGGGGAGCTGTTTTTT. V is TRBV3-1 (or the pseudogene TRBV3-2) and J is TRBJ2-2; D call uncertain. V was shortened by 3 bases and J by 8 bases, with 4 bases between the two germline ends. The CDR3 loop spans 11 amino acids. Per the germline V gene, CDR1 is LGHDT and CDR2 is YNNKEL (reference sequence).

The genes are TRBV4-1 and TRBJ2-1, with no clear D. Deletions cut 0 bases from V and 4 bases from J, with 7 bases between. CDR1 is MGHRA, CDR2 YSYEKL, per germline. This CDR3 has 14 residues. CDR3 DNA: TGCGCCAGCAGCCAAGAAGCGATATACAATGAGCAGTTCTTC. Its translation is CASSQEAIYNEQFF.

The rearrangement uses TRBV10-3 and TRBJ1-1; 8 bases fit TRBD1. Germline CDR1 reads ENHRY; CDR2 reads SYGVKD. With 10 bases clipped from V and 5 bases from J, the junction kept 9 bases outside the gene matches. This CDR3 has 13 amino acids. The CDR3 DNA reads TGTGCCACCACAGGACAGGGCAAAACTGAAGCTTTCTTT. Translating gives CATTGQGKTEAFF.

The rearrangement joins TRBV10-3 to TRBJ2-7, with 11 bases identical to TRBD1. CDR1 ENHRY and CDR2 SYGVKD come from the germline V gene. This CDR3 has 16 amino acids. The V gene end was trimmed by 6 bases and the J gene end by 0 bases; junction bases not matched to a gene: 7. The chain's CDR3 is CAISGGDRGSSYEQYF. CDR3 nucleotides: TGTGCCATCAGCGGGGGGGACAGGGGGAGCTCCTACGAGCAGTACTTC.

The chain is built from TRBV5-5 and TRBJ1-2; the D gene is possibly TRBD1 (6 bases). CDR1 is SGHKS and CDR2 is YYEKEE in the germline V gene (reference sequence). The CDR3 runs to 15 residues. Trimming removed 1 base at V and 3 bases at J, with 13 bases between. CDR3 protein: CASSLLGGADYGYTF. The DNA of the CDR3 is TGTGCCAGCAGCTTGTTGGGGGGGGCCGACTATGGCTACACCTTC.

This chain uses TRBV13 with TRBJ2-3; 13 nucleotides match TRBD2. V shed 4 bases, J shed 2 bases, and the junction held 12 bases outside the gene matches. Per the germline V gene, CDR1 is PRHDT and CDR2 is FYEKMQ (reference sequence). This CDR3 spans 19 amino acids. This chain's CDR3 is CASSYPGGLAGWITDTQYF. CDR3 in DNA: TGTGCCAGCAGCTACCCGGGGGGACTAGCGGGGTGGATCACAGATACGCAGTATTTT. Variable domain in full (rest from reference TRBV13 and TRBJ2-3): AAGVIQSPRHLIKEKRETATLKCYPIPRHDTVYWYQQGPGQDPQFLISFYEKMQSDKGSIPDRFSAQQFSDYHSELNMSSLELGDSALYFCASSYPGGLAGWITDTQYFGPGTRLTVL.

The rearrangement uses TRBV5-5 and TRBJ2-5; D tentatively reads TRBD1 or TRBD2 (6 bases each). CDR3 length: 12 amino acids. Trimming pared 5 bases from V and 3 bases from J, leaving 8 bases between. Germline CDR1 and CDR2: SGHKS and YYEKEE (reference sequence). This CDR3 reads CASRRGEETQYF. DNA for the CDR3: TGTGCCAGCAGAAGGGGGGAAGAGACCCAGTACTTC.

The CDR3 sequence is CASSMDQGANYGYTF. The CDR3 DNA is TGTGCCAGTAGTATGGACCAGGGGGCTAACTATGGCTACACCTTC. The J gene is TRBJ1-2, the V gene TRBV19, with 7 bases fitting TRBD1. This CDR3 is 15 amino acids long. After removal of 3 bases from V and 0 bases from J, the junction contained 4 bases not matched to a gene. CDR1 and CDR2 (germline): LNHDA, SQIVND (reference sequence).

This clone was detected a few times. V gene TRBV4-1 combines with J gene TRBJ1-1, with D maybe TRBD1 (6 bases). This CDR3 region has 16 residues. V lost 1 base and J 3 bases, leaving 15 bases between the germline ends. Germline CDR1 is MGHRA and CDR2 is YSYEKL. The CDR3, as DNA: TGCGCCAGCAGCCAAGTTCCGGGGGCAGTAGACACTGAAGCTTTCTTT. Translation gives CASSQVPGAVDTEAFF.